These T cell receptor beta chains were read from a single sample in a study of T cell responses to AZD1222 COVID-19 vaccine. TCRdb's table, derived via immunoSEQ multiplex PCR, lists solely in-frame clones and lacks some. Among some 100,000 clones listed, more than 85% were seen once. Here the sequenced sample was peripheral blood, taken on day 0 of AZD1222 vaccination. These receptors all come from an adult in good health. Each CDR3 is given without its conserved first and last residue.

CDR3 protein,J gene,V gene
ASSRTGPANYGYT,TRBJ1-2,TRBV27
ASSDPVVSGNTIY,TRBJ1-3,TRBV25-1
ASSPEWTDYEQY,TRBJ2-7,TRBV27
ASSWGGLARYTDTQY,TRBJ2-3,TRBV6-2/TRBV6-3
ASSLGRGQSPYEQY,TRBJ2-7,TRBV11-2
ASSRTGGRDYGYT,TRBJ1-2,TRBV7-8
ASSVEVRTDTQY,TRBJ2-3,TRBV9
ASSQDGTGPYEQY,TRBJ2-7,TRBV4-2
ASNPNHFGRQGVAYGYT,TRBJ1-2,TRBV10-1
ASSTPGTTGRSPLH,TRBJ1-6,TRBV19
ASSFGGDRPKRNSPLH,TRBJ1-6,TRBV7-2
ASPTRGYT,TRBJ1-2,TRBV2
ASSIWDGDQPQH,TRBJ1-5,TRBV19
AISSQMNTEAF,TRBJ1-1,TRBV10-3
ASSFLLGGGNYGYT,TRBJ1-2,TRBV7-2
ASSYLAGFAYEQY,TRBJ2-7,TRBV5-1
ASSPSRGLNYEQY,TRBJ2-7,TRBV4-1
ASSPVSQGTEAF,TRBJ1-1,TRBV7-9
ASTNRGFSGGMRTDTQY,TRBJ2-3,TRBV19
ASSLGGGLAGGSQF,TRBJ2-1,TRBV3-1/TRBV3-2
ASSIGPGSGYT,TRBJ1-2,TRBV19
ASSFLTPTTDTQY,TRBJ2-3,TRBV11-1
ASSARDSRGETQY,TRBJ2-5,TRBV7-2
ASSGGVGQPQH,TRBJ1-5,TRBV19
ASSGRQETQY,TRBJ2-5,TRBV2
ATSEGDSYGYT,TRBJ1-2,TRBV24-1
ASSQDRQMAIYNEQF,TRBJ2-1,TRBV4-2
SGRTGGWI,TRBJ2-1,TRBV29-1